This entry is about one TCR beta chain. Its antigen remains unidentified. The data were obtained in a study of cytomegalovirus exposure and HLA in healthy donors. General study findings and limits: Previously analyzed data showed that most TCR beta V segments were productive at a frequency of about 87% or about 30%.

Donors had nominal health at sampling but likely had unrecorded immune exposures. The germline V gene encodes CDR1 SGHDT and CDR2 YYEEEE. V was clipped by 4 bases and J by 5 bases, with 15 bases between them. There are 14 residues in the CDR3. Vbeta (60) and Jbeta (13) primers were used in the PCR. The repertoire was sequenced with immunoSEQ multiplex PCR; TCRdb's copy has only in-frame clones and lacks some. Of under 200,000 clones in the sample, roughly 13% were seen once. Sequenced material: PBMCs. The chain recombines TRBV5-6 with TRBJ1-1; the D gene is possibly TRBD1 (5 bases). The TCR comes from a man in his forties or fifties in good health and CMV-seropositive. The CDR3 sequence is CASSPSQGWTEAFF. As DNA, the CDR3 is TGTGCCAGCAGCCCCTCCCAGGGATGGACTGAAGCTTTCTTT.